Following are 26 T cell receptor beta chains from one sample sequenced in a study of blood T cell repertoires in COVID-19 (dated by TCRdb to 2019 to 2021). The method was the immunoSEQ multiplex PCR assay. This immuneACCESS table, as held by TCRdb, lists in-frame sequences with V and J called but not all clones. Of the missing ones, under half trace to an unresolved V gene in checked studies; the others have no known cause. This sample comprises about 290,000 clones, around 88% of them detected only once. Clones ranked in the top ten supply approximately 4.3% of the sample. What was sequenced was peripheral blood. These receptors originate from a middle-aged man with acute or convalescent COVID-19.

V gene TRBV6-5 combines with J gene TRBJ2-2; D may be TRBD1 (5 bases). V was shortened by 6 bases and J by 2 bases, with 10 bases between the two germline ends. Germline CDR1 and CDR2: MNHEY and SVGAGI. CDR3 length equals 14 residues. Here the CDR3 reads CASSRQGNTGELFF. In nucleotides, the CDR3 is TGTGCCAGCAGCCGGCAGGGTAACACCGGGGAGCTGTTTTTT.

The gene calls are TRBV5-1 and TRBJ1-3; D not resolved. Trimming took 0 bases from V and 0 from J, leaving 13 bases between them. The CDR3 extends over 17 amino acids. The germline V gene has CDR1 SGHRS and CDR2 YFSETQ. The CDR3 reads CASSLDGNSRSGNTIYF. CDR3 DNA sequence: TGCGCCAGCAGCTTGGACGGTAACAGCCGCTCTGGAAACACCATATATTTT.

V and J are TRBV6-5 and TRBJ2-3, with 10 bases aligning to TRBD1. Per the germline V gene, CDR1 is MNHEY and CDR2 is SVGAGI. CDR3 length equals 14 residues. The V and J ends lost 6 bases and 3 bases, in that order; junction bases with no gene match: 3. This CDR3 reads CASRMDRGTDTQYF. DNA for the CDR3: TGTGCCAGCAGGATGGACAGGGGGACAGATACGCAGTATTTT.

The chain carries TRBV18 and TRBJ2-2; D is undetermined. In germline, CDR1 is KGHSH, CDR2 LQKENI. CDR3 length: 17 residues. Trimming took off 6 bases at V and 2 bases at J, with 19 bases between the two ends. Written as DNA, the CDR3 is TGTGCCAGCTCCTCCCCCGCTGCAGGATTAAACACCGGGGAGCTGTTTTTT. Its protein product is CASSSPAAGLNTGELFF.

V is TRBV5-1 and J is TRBJ1-1; 8 bases fit TRBD1. Germline-derived CDR1 and CDR2 are SGHRS and YFSETQ. V shed 1 base, J shed 4 bases, and the junction held 9 bases outside the gene matches. The CDR3 is made up of 16 amino acids. The DNA of the CDR3 is TGCGCCAGCAGCTTGATGGCAGGGGGCGCGGGCACTGAAGCTTTCTTT. As protein: CASSLMAGGAGTEAFF.

The V gene is TRBV27, the J gene TRBJ2-2; 10 bases match TRBD1. The CDR3 runs 14 residues. Germline trimming cut 9 bases from V and 0 bases from J; bases unmatched to any gene: 1. Germline V CDR1 and CDR2: MNHEY, SMNVEV (reference sequence). CDR3 residues: CASDRGPNTGELFF. CDR3 bases: TGTGCCAGTGACAGGGGGCCGAACACCGGGGAGCTGTTTTTT.

The rearrangement links TRBV2 to TRBJ2-1; maybe TRBD1 (5 bases). The germline gives CDR1 SNHLY, CDR2 FYNNEI. The CDR3 extends over 15 amino acids. V was trimmed by 8 bases and J by 8 bases, leaving 22 bases between them. Here the CDR3 reads CASVEGASMMYEQFF. For the CDR3, the DNA is TGTGCCAGCGTTGAAGGGGCCTCCATGATGTATGAGCAGTTCTTC.

This rearrangement joins TRBV3-1 (or the pseudogene TRBV3-2) to TRBJ1-1; 8 positions match TRBD1. The CDR3 totals 11 residues. Germline values: CDR1 LGHDT, CDR2 YNNKEL (reference sequence). J gave up 14 bases and V 1 base, and 3 bases lay outside the gene matches. In DNA, the CDR3 is TGTGCCAGCAGCCAAGGGGACAGGTCCTTCTTT. As protein: CASSQGDRSFF.

The CDR3 DNA is TGTGCCAGCAGTCGATGGACAGGGGACGATGAAAAACTGTTTTTT. Translation gives CASSRWTGDDEKLFF. The chain is built from TRBV27 and TRBJ1-4, with 9 bases lining up with TRBD1. Germline V gene lookup returns CDR1 MNHEY and CDR2 SMNVEV (reference sequence). V lost 5 bases and J lost 6; bases outside the gene matches: 7. This CDR3 contains 15 residues.

This chain uses TRBV2 with TRBJ1-5, with TRBD1 matching over 9 bases. This CDR3 has 15 residues. Germline-derived CDR1 and CDR2 are SNHLY and FYNNEI. The junction had 8 bases not matched to a gene; V was cut back by 4 bases and J by 7 bases. CDR3 nucleotide sequence: TGTGCCAGCAGTGGACGGGGGGGACAGGGACAGCCCCAGCATTTT. Translating it yields CASSGRGGQGQPQHF.

CDR3 protein: CASKKTGAGNTYTF. The CDR3 nucleotides are TGTGCCAGCAAGAAAACAGGGGCGGGAAATACCTACACCTTC. V usage is TRBV6-5 and J usage is TRBJ1-2, with TRBD1 identical over 7 bases. The J segment lost 10 bases and the V segment lost 7 bases, leaving 15 bases of the junction unmatched. There are 14 residues in the CDR3. Germline V gene sequence: CDR1 MNHEY, CDR2 SVGAGI.

The J gene is TRBJ1-1, the V gene TRBV14; D may be TRBD1 (5 bases). Trimming left V 7 bases short and J 4 bases short, with 13 bases between. Germline V gene data show CDR1 as SGHDN and CDR2 as FVKESK. The CDR3 covers 13 residues. CDR3 residues: CASTPWGGTEAFF. CDR3 sequence (DNA): TGTGCCAGCACTCCCTGGGGGGGCACTGAAGCTTTCTTT. Full variable domain (outside the CDR3, taken from reference TRBV14 and TRBJ1-1): EAGVTQFPSHSVIEKGQTVTLRCDPISGHDNLYWYRRVMGKEIKFLLHFVKESKQDESGMPNNRFLAERTGGTYSTLKVQPAELEDSGVYFCASTPWGGTEAFFGQGTRLTVV.

The chain is built from TRBV4-1 and TRBJ2-3; 16 nucleotides match TRBD2. CDR3 length: 20 amino acids. The V gene end was trimmed by 1 base and the J gene end by 1 base; junction bases not matched to a gene: 8. Germline CDR1 reads MGHRA; CDR2 reads YSYEKL. As DNA, the CDR3 is TGCGCCAGCAGCCAAGCCTCCGGGACTAGCGGGGGGGAGGGCACAGATACGCAGTATTTT. Encoded protein: CASSQASGTSGGEGTDTQYF.

This clone was found a few times. The chain recombines TRBV29-1 with TRBJ1-1; a possible D gene is TRBD1 (5 bases). Trimming pared 3 bases from V and 1 base from J, leaving 9 bases between. The CDR3 sequence is 13 residues long. CDR1 is SQVTM, CDR2 ANQGSEA, per germline. This CDR3 reads CSVDGGGNTEAFF. CDR3 nucleotide sequence: TGCAGCGTTGATGGGGGAGGGAACACTGAAGCTTTCTTT.

V gene TRBV5-1 combines with J gene TRBJ2-3; D may be TRBD1 (5 bases). Germline V gives CDR1 SGHRS, CDR2 YFSETQ. Trimming removed 0 bases at V and 4 bases at J, with 9 bases between. This CDR3 has 14 amino acids. CDR3 in DNA: TGCGCCAGCAGCTTGGCCACAGGCGCAGATACGCAGTATTTT. Protein product: CASSLATGADTQYF.

This chain links TRBV15 with TRBJ1-2, with 8 bases identical to TRBD1. The CDR3 contains 14 residues. Germline values: CDR1 LNHNV, CDR2 YYDKDF (reference sequence). V shed 2 bases, J shed 8 bases, and the junction held 7 bases outside the gene matches. The CDR3 loop is CATSRQDRGWGYTF. The CDR3 DNA reads as TGTGCCACCAGCAGACAAGACAGGGGCTGGGGCTACACCTTC.

The chain has TRBV7-2 and TRBJ2-3, with a tentative D call TRBD2 (6 bases). Germline CDR1 and CDR2: SGHTA and FQGNSA. V was shortened by 3 bases and J by 2 bases, with 21 bases between the two germline ends. The CDR3 has 18 residues. As DNA, the CDR3 is TGTGCCAGCAGCTTCTGGTTGGAGGGACGGGGTGACACAGATACGCAGTATTTT. It codes for CASSFWLEGRGDTDTQYF.

This chain links TRBV5-1 with TRBJ2-1; 7 positions agree with TRBD2. Losses at the gene ends were 2 bases for V and 9 bases for J; bases not matched to a gene: 8. CDR3 length: 14 residues. Germline V gene data show CDR1 as SGHRS and CDR2 as YFSETQ. This CDR3 is CASSLGLVGTEQFF. The CDR3 region has the DNA TGCGCCAGCAGCTTAGGACTAGTAGGTACTGAGCAGTTCTTC.

A few counts support this clone. V usage is TRBV5-6 and J usage is TRBJ1-1, with 9 bases fitting TRBD1. The CDR3 is made up of 16 amino acids. The germline V gene has CDR1 SGHDT and CDR2 YYEEEE. V lost 0 bases and J lost 1; bases outside the gene matches: 4. The CDR3 DNA is TGTGCCAGCAGCTTGGAGGGACAGGGTCCGAACACTGAAGCTTTCTTT. Protein sequence: CASSLEGQGPNTEAFF.

This chain joins TRBV12-3 or TRBV12-4 and TRBJ1-2; D possibly corresponds to TRBD1 (6 bases). V lost 1 base and J lost 8, with 11 bases in between. There are 13 residues in the CDR3. Here the CDR3 DNA reads TGTGCCAGCAGTTTAGAGGCAGGGGCCGGCTACACCTTC. Protein sequence: CASSLEAGAGYTF.

A few counts support this clone. The V gene is TRBV5-5, the J gene TRBJ2-7; 10 bases are a match to TRBD2. Trimming cost V 7 bases and J 1 base; bases outside gene matches: 8. CDR1 is SGHKS and CDR2 is YYEKEE in the germline V gene (reference sequence). This CDR3 is built from 15 residues. CDR3 DNA sequence: TGTGCCAGCTCTCTAGGGACTAGCGCTTCCTACGAGCAGTACTTC. Its translation: CASSLGTSASYEQYF.

Here the CDR3 DNA reads TGTGCCAGCAGCTTAGCGCCAGACAACTCCTACAATGAGCAGTTCTTC. Protein product: CASSLAPDNSYNEQFF. The J gene is TRBJ2-1, the V gene TRBV7-6, with no clear D. V was shortened by 0 bases and J by 0 bases, with 9 bases between the two germline ends. CDR3 length: 16 amino acids. Germline CDR1 is SGHVS and CDR2 is FNYEAQ.

The rearrangement joins TRBV2 to TRBJ1-1; D not certain. The CDR3 has 12 residues. Germline V lookup: CDR1 SNHLY, CDR2 FYNNEI. The V gene lost 7 bases and the J gene lost 1 base, with 7 bases spanning the gap. The CDR3 nucleotides read TGTGCCAGCATCCAATCGAACACTGAAGCTTTCTTT. This gives the protein CASIQSNTEAFF.

The chain combines TRBV7-2 with TRBJ2-7, with a weak D call TRBD2 (6 bases). The V end was cut by 0 bases, the J end by 3 bases, with 15 bases between. This CDR3 is built from 16 residues. Germline V gene lookup returns CDR1 SGHTA and CDR2 FQGNSA. This CDR3 is CASSLALPGVGYEQYF. CDR3 in DNA: TGTGCCAGCAGCTTAGCGCTGCCGGGGGTCGGCTACGAGCAGTACTTC.

The rearrangement links TRBV5-1 to TRBJ2-3; 7 positions agree with TRBD1. V was pared by 5 bases and J by 5 bases, with 8 bases of the junction left unmatched. The germline CDR1 and CDR2 sequences are SGHRS and YFSETQ. CDR3 length: 14 amino acids. The CDR3 sequence: CASSLQGNEDTQYF. CDR3 DNA sequence: TGCGCCAGCAGTTTACAGGGGAACGAAGATACGCAGTATTTT.

The rearrangement links TRBV5-8 to TRBJ1-4; 9 nucleotides agree with TRBD1. With 4 bases clipped from V and 5 bases from J, the junction kept 9 bases outside the gene matches. CDR1 is SGHTS and CDR2 is YDEGEE in the germline V gene. The CDR3 spans 16 residues. The CDR3 DNA sequence: TGTGCCAGCAGCGTTGGGACCGGGACAGGGAATGAAAAACTGTTTTTT. Protein product: CASSVGTGTGNEKLFF.